This T cell receptor (beta chain) was observed in a study of T cell repertoires in cytomegalovirus infection. Across the whole study: Matching HLA type and CMV infection were both indicated by public TCR beta signatures. Study findings and constraints: Ex vivo responses were dominated by HLA-C-restricted CMV-specific TCR beta clonotypes.

This clonotype was detected many times. The antigen remains unidentified. From the reads, TCRdb called clonotypes with MiXCR, one entry per CDR3 protein. The profile shows under 250,000 distinct CDR3 sequences, 12% of them singletons. The sample taken for sequencing was PBMCs. This sequence originates from a human donor in good health (CMV status not recorded). Some clones in this sample may be carry-over from other donors' samples.

The CDR3 region is CASSDEIAGAGTDTQYF. In DNA, the CDR3 is TGTGCCAGCAGTGACGAGATAGCGGGCGCGGGGACAGATACGCAGTATTTT. This chain joins TRBV6-1 and TRBJ2-3; 7 bases align to TRBD2. V was pared by 3 bases and J by 3 bases, with 12 bases of the junction left unmatched. CDR3 length equals 17 residues. The germline V gene has CDR1 MNHNS and CDR2 SASEGT.